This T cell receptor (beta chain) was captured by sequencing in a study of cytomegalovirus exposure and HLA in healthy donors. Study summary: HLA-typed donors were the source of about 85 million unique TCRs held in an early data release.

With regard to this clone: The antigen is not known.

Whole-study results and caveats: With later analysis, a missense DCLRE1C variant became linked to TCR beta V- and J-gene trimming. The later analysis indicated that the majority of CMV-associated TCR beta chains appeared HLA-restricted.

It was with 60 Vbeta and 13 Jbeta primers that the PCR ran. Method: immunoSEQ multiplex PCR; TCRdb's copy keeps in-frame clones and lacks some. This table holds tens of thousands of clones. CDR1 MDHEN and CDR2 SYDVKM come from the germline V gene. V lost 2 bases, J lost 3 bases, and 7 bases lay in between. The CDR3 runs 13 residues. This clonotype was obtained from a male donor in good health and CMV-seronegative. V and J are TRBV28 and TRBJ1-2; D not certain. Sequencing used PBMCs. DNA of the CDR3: TGTGCCAGCAGTTTAGACAACTACTATGGCTACACCTTC. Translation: CASSLDNYYGYTF.